A single sample gave rise to the 23 T cell receptor beta chains below, sequenced in a study of blood T cell repertoires in COVID-19. Assay: immunoSEQ multiplex PCR; the TCRdb copy retains only in-frame clones and omits some. The sample holds roughly 150,000 clones; about 79% are singletons and the top ten take roughly 7.2%. The specimen sequenced was peripheral blood. Receptors originate from a woman in her forties or fifties in a cohort sampled during active or convalescent COVID-19.

This sequence joins TRBV4-1 and TRBJ1-3; D perhaps matches TRBD1 (5 bases). This CDR3 comprises 15 residues. The V end lost 7 bases, the J end lost 4 bases, and 17 bases lay between the germline ends. Per germline, CDR1 MGHRA and CDR2 YSYEKL. The CDR3, as DNA: TGCGCCAGCAACCCTTTTCCCAGGGCCGGAAACACCATATATTTT. Translation gives CASNPFPRAGNTIYF.

This sequence joins TRBV11-2 and TRBJ2-2; weak D call: TRBD2 (7 bases). Germline-derived CDR1 and CDR2 are SGHAT and FQNNGV. This CDR3 has 16 amino acids. V lost 0 bases and J lost 5, with 13 bases in between. The DNA for the CDR3 is TGTGCCAGCAGCTTAGATTCGGGGGGCCGAACCGGGGAGCTGTTTTTT. It is translated as CASSLDSGGRTGELFF.

The rearrangement links TRBV5-8 to TRBJ2-5; 14 bases map to TRBD2. Germline loops: CDR1 SGHTS, CDR2 YDEGEE. This CDR3 has 17 residues. With 5 bases clipped from V and 4 bases from J, the junction kept 10 bases outside the gene matches. CDR3 region: CASRYGLAGGGRETQYF. CDR3 coding DNA: TGTGCCAGCAGATATGGACTAGCGGGGGGCGGCAGAGAGACCCAGTACTTC.

The CDR3 sequence is CASSPRQGTDGYTF. CDR3 nucleotides: TGTGCCAGCTCACCACGGCAGGGCACGGATGGCTACACCTTC. V and J are TRBV18 and TRBJ1-2; the D gene is possibly TRBD1 (5 bases). The V and J ends lost 1 base and 6 bases respectively, with 12 bases between them. CDR3 size: 14 residues. CDR1 KGHSH and CDR2 LQKENI come from the germline V gene. The full variable domain, rest sourced from reference TRBV18 and TRBJ1-2, is NAGVMQNPRHLVRRRGQEARLRCSPMKGHSHVYWYRQLPEEGLKFMVYLQKENIIDESGMPKERFSAEFPKEGPSILRIQQVVRGDSAAYFCASSPRQGTDGYTFGSGTRLTVV.

This clone was recorded many times. The chain has TRBV29-1 and TRBJ2-3; D ambiguous. The CDR3 is 12 amino acids. Trimming left V 3 bases short and J 3 bases short, with 7 bases between. Germline assignment: CDR1 SQVTM and CDR2 ANQGSEA. CDR3 nucleotide sequence: TGCAGCGTTGACCTACCAACAGATACGCAGTATTTT. Protein sequence: CSVDLPTDTQYF.

This chain uses TRBV14 with TRBJ1-2, with TRBD1 as a possible D gene (5 bases). In germline, CDR1 is SGHDN, CDR2 FVKESK. The CDR3 is 13 residues long. The germline V and J ends were trimmed by 4 bases and 5 bases, with 11 bases remaining between them. Here the CDR3 reads CASSPWGGYGYTF. The CDR3 DNA sequence: TGTGCCAGCAGCCCGTGGGGGGGATATGGCTACACCTTC.

This clone was counted a single time. The chain is built from TRBV30 and TRBJ1-1, with D maybe TRBD1 (6 bases). Germline V gives CDR1 GTSNPN, CDR2 SVGIG (reference sequence). Trimming shortened V by 3 bases and J by 0 bases, and 8 bases separated the two germline ends. The CDR3 is 13 amino acids. The CDR3 here is CAWSWDMNTEAFF. CDR3 DNA sequence: TGTGCCTGGAGCTGGGACATGAACACTGAAGCTTTCTTT.

J is TRBJ2-5 and V is TRBV4-2; 14 bases are shared with TRBD2. CDR3 length: 16 residues. J lost 1 base, V lost 5 bases, and 3 bases had no gene match. Per the germline V gene, CDR1 is LGHNA and CDR2 is YNFKEQ. The CDR3 DNA reads TGTGCCAGCAGCAAAGGGACTAGCGGGGGCCAAGAGACCCAGTACTTC. This encodes CASSKGTSGGQETQYF.

This clone was observed a single time. The V call is TRBV5-1, the J call TRBJ2-1, with 9 nucleotides matching TRBD1. CDR1 is SGHRS and CDR2 is YFSETQ in the germline V gene. V was pared by 4 bases and J by 5 bases, with 4 bases of the junction left unmatched. This CDR3 is 14 amino acids long. CDR3 bases: TGCGCCAGCAGCGGCGGACAGGGGAACAATGAGCAGTTCTTC. Translating it yields CASSGGQGNNEQFF. The full variable domain, its missing parts supplied by reference TRBV5-1 and TRBJ2-1, is KAGVTQTPRYLIKTRGQQVTLSCSPISGHRSVSWYQQTPGQGLQFLFEYFSETQRNKGNFPGRFSGRQFSNSRSEMNVSTLELGDSALYLCASSGGQGNNEQFFGPGTRLTVL.

The V gene is TRBV7-9, the J gene TRBJ1-2; D is unclear. Germline CDR1 and CDR2: SEHNR and FQNEAQ (reference sequence). Deletions cut 1 base from V and 5 bases from J, with 8 bases between. The CDR3 extends over 13 amino acids. In DNA form, the CDR3 reads TGTGCCAGCAGCTTAGACCTGGCTTATGGCTACACCTTC. As protein: CASSLDLAYGYTF.

This chain joins TRBV15 and TRBJ2-3; 7 bases are shared with TRBD2. V was pared by 0 bases and J by 2 bases, with 14 bases of the junction left unmatched. Germline V CDR1 and CDR2: LNHNV, YYDKDF (reference sequence). The CDR3 is 19 amino acids. CDR3 loop: CATSRDGGRLAEITDTQYF. CDR3 nucleotide sequence: TGTGCCACCAGCAGAGATGGGGGGAGACTAGCTGAAATCACAGATACGCAGTATTTT.

This chain uses TRBV3-1 (or the pseudogene TRBV3-2) with TRBJ1-5; TRBD1 is a possible D gene (6 bases). The germline V gene encodes CDR1 LGHDT and CDR2 YNNKEL (reference sequence). The CDR3 is 14 residues long. V dropped 4 bases and J dropped 9 bases, with 16 bases sitting between them. For the CDR3, the DNA is TGTGCCAGCAGCCGCCAAGGGGGGGTTCGGCCCCAGCATTTT. Amino acid sequence: CASSRQGGVRPQHF.

The chain couples TRBV5-1 to TRBJ1-1; 10 positions match TRBD1. V trimming: 2 bases; J trimming: 4 bases; junction bases outside the gene matches: 8. Germline CDR1 and CDR2: SGHRS and YFSETQ. This CDR3 is 16 amino acids long. The CDR3: CASSLRTGGRVTEAFF. CDR3 in DNA: TGCGCCAGCAGCTTAAGGACAGGGGGTCGAGTCACTGAAGCTTTCTTT. The entire variable domain, with the rest obtained from reference TRBV5-1 and TRBJ1-1, is as follows: KAGVTQTPRYLIKTRGQQVTLSCSPISGHRSVSWYQQTPGQGLQFLFEYFSETQRNKGNFPGRFSGRQFSNSRSEMNVSTLELGDSALYLCASSLRTGGRVTEAFFGQGTRLTVV.

The V call is TRBV19, the J call TRBJ2-3; unclear D gene. Per the germline V gene, CDR1 is LNHDA and CDR2 is SQIVND (reference sequence). The CDR3 runs to 12 residues. Trimming stripped 8 bases from V and 2 bases from J, with 8 bases between. The CDR3 region has the DNA TGTGCCAGTGGGCGAACCACAGATACGCAGTATTTT. Encoded protein: CASGRTTDTQYF.

The rearrangement joins TRBV6-5 to TRBJ1-1, with a weak D call TRBD1 (6 bases). V dropped 6 bases and J dropped 1 base, with 12 bases sitting between them. Germline-derived CDR1 and CDR2 are MNHEY and SVGAGI. The CDR3 loop spans 14 amino acids. The CDR3 nucleotides read TGTGCCAGCAGGCCTTGGACAGCGAACACTGAAGCTTTCTTT. Its translation is CASRPWTANTEAFF.

The rearrangement links TRBV6-2 or TRBV6-3 to TRBJ1-5, with 9 bases fitting TRBD1. CDR3 length: 16 amino acids. Germline values: CDR1 MNHEY, CDR2 SVGEGT. The trim removed 3 bases at V and 7 bases at J, leaving 10 bases unmatched. DNA for the CDR3: TGTGCCAGCAGTTATTGGGGCGGACAGGGGCTCCAGCCCCAGCATTTT. This sequence encodes CASSYWGGQGLQPQHF.

CDR3 sequence: CASSRTGGRSPLHF. The CDR3 DNA is TGTGCCAGTAGTAGGACAGGGGGAAGATCACCCCTCCACTTT. The V gene is TRBV19, the J gene TRBJ1-6; 10 bases line up with TRBD1. This CDR3 contains 14 residues. CDR1 is LNHDA, CDR2 SQIVND, per germline (reference sequence). After removal of 4 bases from V and 10 bases from J, the junction contained 4 bases not matched to a gene.

Written as DNA, the CDR3 is TGTGCCAGGCCGAGCGGCCATGACAGGGGAGAAGAGCAGTACTTC. Protein product: CARPSGHDRGEEQYF. This chain links TRBV2 with TRBJ2-7; TRBD1 agrees at 8 bases. The CDR3 consists of 15 residues. CDR1 SNHLY and CDR2 FYNNEI come from the germline V gene. V gave up 9 bases and J gave up 7 bases; unmatched junction bases: 17. The variable domain in full, completed from reference TRBV2 and TRBJ2-7, reads EPEVTQTPSHQVTQMGQEVILRCVPISNHLYFYWYRQILGQKVEFLVSFYNNEISEKSEIFDDQFSVERPDGSNFTLKIRSTKLEDSAMYFCARPSGHDRGEEQYFGPGTRLTVT.

The chain combines TRBV29-1 with TRBJ2-3; TRBD1 is a possible D gene (5 bases). V dropped 3 bases and J dropped 4 bases, with 20 bases sitting between them. Germline V gene data show CDR1 as SQVTM and CDR2 as ANQGSEA. The CDR3 is 16 residues long. CDR3 in amino acids: CSVDPLVGEGADTQYF. The CDR3 nucleotides are TGCAGCGTTGACCCCCTTGTAGGGGAAGGGGCAGATACGCAGTATTTT.

The chain recombines TRBV10-3 with TRBJ1-4; a possible D gene is TRBD1 (6 bases). The CDR3 loop spans 14 amino acids. The germline V gene encodes CDR1 ENHRY and CDR2 SYGVKD. V lost 6 bases and J 8 bases, leaving 16 bases between the germline ends. The CDR3 DNA sequence: TGTGCCATCAGCGGAGAGACAGACAGGGAAAAACTGTTTTTT. Translated, it gives CAISGETDREKLFF.

The chain combines TRBV2 with TRBJ1-4, with a possible D match to TRBD1 (6 bases). In germline, CDR1 is SNHLY, CDR2 FYNNEI. The CDR3 extends over 15 amino acids. Trimming shortened V by 1 base and J by 8 bases, and 14 bases separated the two germline ends. The CDR3 loop reads CASSEGARGGEKLFF. The CDR3 DNA follows: TGTGCCAGCAGTGAAGGGGCCAGGGGCGGCGAAAAACTGTTTTTT.

The V call is TRBV6-5, the J call TRBJ2-2; 8 nucleotides line up with TRBD2. The CDR3 contains 15 residues. Germline V gene sequence: CDR1 MNHEY, CDR2 SVGAGI. Trimming cost V 1 base and J 4 bases; bases outside gene matches: 2. CDR3 region: CASSYFRGGTGELFF. The CDR3 DNA is TGTGCCAGCAGTTACTTTCGGGGGGGCACCGGGGAGCTGTTTTTT.

This chain links TRBV4-1 with TRBJ2-1, with 13 bases identical to TRBD2. This CDR3 comprises 15 residues. In germline, CDR1 is MGHRA, CDR2 YSYEKL. Trimming at V came to 6 bases and at J to 5 bases, leaving 4 bases not matched to a gene. The CDR3 reads CASRKTSGGNNEQFF. DNA of the CDR3: TGCGCCAGCAGGAAGACTAGCGGGGGGAACAATGAGCAGTTCTTC.